This passage covers 21 T cell receptor beta chains from one sample sequenced in a study of memory CD4+ T cells and cytomegalovirus serostatus. The repertoire was sequenced with immunoSEQ multiplex PCR; TCRdb's copy has only in-frame clones and lacks some. The sample has 50,000 to 65,000 clones, about 73% seen once. The sort gate was single viable CD3+CD4+CD8-CD45RO+ cells for memory CD4+ T cells. Sequencing input: memory CD4+ T cells from blood. These receptors were collected from an adult in good health and CMV-seronegative.

This chain joins TRBV25-1 and TRBJ1-2; no definite D call. Looked up from germline, CDR1 is MGHDK and CDR2 is SYGVNS. Trimming cost V 8 bases and J 4 bases, with 8 bases left between them. The CDR3 totals 11 residues. The CDR3 protein is CASSWGYGYTF. In DNA, the CDR3 is TGTGCCAGCTCTTGGGGCTATGGCTACACCTTC.

The V call is TRBV6-1, the J call TRBJ2-7; the match to TRBD1 covers 7 bases. The CDR3 runs to 13 residues. Germline CDR1 is MNHNS and CDR2 is SASEGT. The junction had 6 bases not matched to a gene; V was cut back by 7 bases and J by 3 bases. For the CDR3, the DNA is TGTGCCAGCAACAGACAGGGCCGCTACGAGCAGTACTTC. Translating gives CASNRQGRYEQYF.

CDR3: CASSLVGSGTGRDYGYTF. Here the CDR3 DNA reads TGTGCCAGCAGCTTAGTAGGCTCCGGGACAGGGAGGGATTATGGCTACACCTTC. V and J are TRBV7-2 and TRBJ1-2; 9 nucleotides match TRBD1. Germline V gene sequence: CDR1 SGHTA, CDR2 FQGNSA. The CDR3 covers 18 residues. The V gene end was trimmed by 1 base and the J gene end by 5 bases; junction bases not matched to a gene: 14.

The chain employs TRBV6-5 and TRBJ2-3, with 7 positions matching TRBD1. The CDR3 extends over 12 amino acids. Trimming at V came to 8 bases and at J to 6 bases, leaving 5 bases not matched to a gene. Germline assignment: CDR1 MNHEY and CDR2 SVGAGI. DNA of the CDR3: TGTGCCAGCCGACAGGGATGGGATACGCAGTATTTT. Amino acid sequence: CASRQGWDTQYF.

This clone was detected a few times. The chain joins TRBV5-1 to TRBJ1-1; D ambiguous. Germline loops: CDR1 SGHRS, CDR2 YFSETQ. Trimming removed 0 bases from V and 4 bases from J, with 7 bases in between. The CDR3 spans 13 residues. CDR3 loop: CASSLEGFTEAFF. The CDR3 nucleotides read TGCGCCAGCAGCTTGGAGGGTTTCACTGAAGCTTTCTTT.

CDR3 amino acids: CASSVDLVGNTGELFF. The CDR3 DNA is TGTGCCAGCAGCGTAGATCTAGTGGGGAACACCGGGGAGCTGTTTTTT. This sequence joins TRBV9 and TRBJ2-2; no firm D call. Trimming pared 0 bases from V and 1 base from J, leaving 10 bases between. Germline CDR1 and CDR2: SGDLS and YYNGEE. The CDR3 is 16 amino acids.

The rearrangement joins TRBV6-5 to TRBJ2-7; D is perhaps TRBD1 or TRBD2 (6 bases each). CDR3 length: 11 residues. CDR1 and CDR2 (germline): MNHEY, SVGAGI. V was trimmed by 7 bases and J by 6 bases, leaving 10 bases between them. The CDR3 region is CASIGGREQYF. CDR3 DNA: TGTGCCAGCATTGGGGGGCGCGAGCAGTACTTC.

The chain links TRBV10-3 to TRBJ1-3, with D perhaps matching TRBD1 (5 bases). V lost 0 bases, J lost 0 bases, and 12 bases lay in between. This CDR3 is built from 17 residues. CDR1 and CDR2 (germline): ENHRY, SYGVKD. In DNA form, the CDR3 reads TGTGCCATCAGTGAGTCCCTCGGGGCCAACTCTGGAAACACCATATATTTT. Translating it yields CAISESLGANSGNTIYF.

This clone was detected only once. The chain joins TRBV11-2 to TRBJ2-2; D ambiguous. CDR3 length: 15 residues. Germline lookup yields CDR1 SGHAT and CDR2 FQNNGV. The V end lost 5 bases, the J end lost 5 bases, and 15 bases lay between the germline ends. CDR3 nucleotides: TGTGCCAGCAGCCTACACCCCTCAGAGACCGGGGAGCTGTTTTTT. Translated, it gives CASSLHPSETGELFF.

This clone came up a few times. The chain uses TRBV6-5 and TRBJ1-5; D is perhaps TRBD1 (5 bases). The CDR3 loop spans 15 amino acids. V was cut by 6 bases and J by 7 bases, with 19 bases left in between. CDR1 MNHEY and CDR2 SVGAGI come from the germline V gene. CDR3 in DNA: TGTGCCAGCAGCCCCAAGCGGGGGGGTGAACAGCCCCAGCATTTT. Its protein product is CASSPKRGGEQPQHF.

This clone was seen just once. The chain recombines TRBV5-1 with TRBJ2-7; TRBD1 matches 8 bases. The germline gives CDR1 SGHRS, CDR2 YFSETQ. Trimming removed 3 bases from V and 5 bases from J; junction bases left unmatched: 10. The CDR3 is 15 residues long. CDR3 sequence reads: CASSSTMTGVNEQYF. CDR3 coding DNA: TGCGCCAGCAGCTCCACCATGACAGGGGTCAACGAGCAGTACTTC.

This clone was recorded a few times. The chain uses TRBV6-6 and TRBJ1-6, with unresolved D. Germline assignment: CDR1 MNHNY and CDR2 SVGAGI (reference sequence). The CDR3 covers 12 residues. V lost 10 bases and J 9 bases, leaving 13 bases between the germline ends. The chain's CDR3 is CATSSLTSPLHF. The CDR3, as DNA: TGTGCCACTTCTAGCCTTACTTCACCCCTCCACTTT.

The chain recombines TRBV19 with TRBJ1-4, with D uncertain. Germline V gene lookup returns CDR1 LNHDA and CDR2 SQIVND (reference sequence). Trimming took 5 bases from V and 3 from J, leaving 19 bases between them. This CDR3 is built from 17 residues. The chain's CDR3 is CASSSRSLGWSNEKLFF. Written as DNA, the CDR3 is TGTGCCAGTAGTTCACGGTCCTTGGGATGGTCTAATGAAAAACTGTTTTTT.

The chain joins TRBV29-1 to TRBJ2-5; D is unclear. This CDR3 comprises 10 residues. CDR1 SQVTM and CDR2 ANQGSEA come from the germline V gene. Trimming removed 4 bases from V and 4 bases from J, with 4 bases in between. Written as DNA, the CDR3 is TGCAGCGTTGCGAGAGAGACCCAGTACTTC. It specifies CSVARETQYF.

This clone has more than one count but fewer than ten. This rearrangement joins TRBV14 to TRBJ2-5; tentative D call: TRBD2 (7 bases). Trimming pared 1 base from V and 2 bases from J, leaving 14 bases between. From germline, CDR1 is SGHDN and CDR2 FVKESK. CDR3 length: 16 amino acids. CDR3 DNA: TGTGCCAGCAGCCAAGGGCGGGGGCGAAGGCAAGAGACCCAGTACTTC. Translated: CASSQGRGRRQETQYF.

This sequence joins TRBV29-1 and TRBJ2-7; D is undetermined. Trimming shortened V by 0 bases and J by 0 bases, and 9 bases separated the two germline ends. Germline V gene data show CDR1 as SQVTM and CDR2 as ANQGSEA. CDR3 length: 14 residues. CDR3 sequence reads: CSVEDPAVSYEQYF. In DNA, the CDR3 is TGCAGCGTTGAAGATCCGGCGGTCTCCTACGAGCAGTACTTC.

This chain connects TRBV25-1 to TRBJ2-1; 8 bases are shared with TRBD2. Germline values: CDR1 MGHDK, CDR2 SYGVNS. This CDR3 region has 17 residues. Unmatched junction bases numbered 14, after V lost 3 bases and J lost 7 bases. The CDR3 bases are TGTGCCAGCAGTGAGAGAACTAGCGGAGGCCTTTCTAATGAGCAGTTCTTC. It yields the protein CASSERTSGGLSNEQFF.

This clone turned up a few times. The chain links TRBV19 to TRBJ1-5, with D unresolved. CDR1 is LNHDA and CDR2 is SQIVND in the germline V gene (reference sequence). V dropped 3 bases and J dropped 2 bases, with 11 bases sitting between them. CDR3 length equals 15 residues. CDR3 in DNA: TGTGCCAGTAGTATTACGGGGAATGGCAATCAGCCCCAGCATTTT. It codes for CASSITGNGNQPQHF.

Only one count was recorded for this clone. The V and J genes are TRBV9 and TRBJ2-2; no firm D call. CDR1 and CDR2 (germline): SGDLS, YYNGEE. The length of the CDR3 is 13 residues. The V gene lost 4 bases and the J gene lost 7 bases, with 11 bases spanning the gap. This CDR3 reads CASSRPPGGELFF. In nucleotides, the CDR3 is TGTGCCAGCAGCAGGCCCCCGGGCGGGGAGCTGTTTTTT.

J is TRBJ1-5 and V is TRBV6-5; no clear D gene. The CDR3 has 15 residues. Germline CDR1 and CDR2: MNHEY and SVGAGI. Trimming pared 4 bases from V and 3 bases from J, leaving 13 bases between. CDR3 loop: CASSWTGSINQPQHF. CDR3 coding DNA: TGTGCCAGCAGTTGGACCGGGTCGATCAATCAGCCCCAGCATTTT.

This clone has just one count. CDR3 bases: TGTGCCAGTAGTACCAAAGCGGGGGGGCCGCAGACCCAGTACTTC. Its protein product is CASSTKAGGPQTQYF. The genes are TRBV19 and TRBJ2-5, with 10 positions matching TRBD2. The junction had 8 bases not matched to a gene; V was cut back by 4 bases and J by 6 bases. Germline V CDR1 and CDR2: LNHDA, SQIVND (reference sequence). The CDR3 sequence is 15 residues long.